This T cell receptor beta chain was identified in a study of neurological immune-mediated disorders. V lost 5 bases, J lost 2 bases, and 8 bases stayed unmatched. This CDR3 spans 15 amino acids. Per germline, CDR1 SGHAT and CDR2 FQNNGV. In this sample, this clonotype turned up many times. Its antigen remains unidentified. Study-wide points: No CDR3 amino acid sequences were shared by expanded clones across subjects, suggesting private repertoires in all groups. Phylogenetic analysis grouped 18 of 34 multiple sclerosis patients' repertoires together, suggesting a possible repertoire signature.

A single record per CDR3 protein comes from TCRdb applying MiXCR to the 5' RACE reads. The repertoire holds tens of thousands of distinct CDR3 sequences, with around 3.8% as singletons. The chain recombines TRBV11-2 with TRBJ2-5; 7 bases align to TRBD2. The TCR sequence derives from a woman aged 45 to 65 with multiple sclerosis. The sequencing sample was made of PBMCs. CDR3 sequence: CASSPRGVQQETQYF. CDR3 coding DNA: TGTGCCAGCAGCCCCCGGGGGGTCCAACAAGAGACCCAGTACTTC.